This T cell receptor (beta chain) was retrieved from a study of blood T cell repertoires in COVID-19. In the study overall: Donors in the United States, Italy and Spain gave samples during acute or convalescent COVID-19.

This CDR3 is 15 amino acids long. Germline CDR1 and CDR2: SGDLS and YYNGEE. Trimming pared 6 bases from V and 1 base from J, leaving 15 bases between. The repertoire was sequenced with immunoSEQ multiplex PCR; TCRdb's copy has only in-frame clones and lacks some. The data contain 20,000 to 30,000 clones, around 84% of them singletons. The sequence was obtained from a woman older than 75 with acute or convalescent COVID-19. V is TRBV9 and J is TRBJ2-3; D is perhaps TRBD1 (5 bases). The sample consisted of peripheral blood. In DNA, the CDR3 is TGTGCCAGCACCCCCACAGGTATGGGCACAGATACGCAGTATTTT. It translates to CASTPTGMGTDTQYF.